These 32 T cell receptor beta chains share one sample of origin, sequenced in a study of long-term antiretroviral therapy in people with HIV. Researchers report immunoSEQ v3.0 was run at survey level. The method was immunoSEQ multiplex PCR; TCRdb's version includes in-frame clones alone and lacks a portion of them. Here the sample spans 19,000 or so clones, about three quarters being singletons. Source: unsorted PBMCs, taken at the start of antiretroviral therapy, before treatment. These receptors originate from a woman in her thirties or forties with HIV.

The chain is built from TRBV7-8 and TRBJ1-6; no clear D. The CDR3 is 16 amino acids. V lost 1 base and J lost 2, with 9 bases in between. Germline CDR1 is SGHVS and CDR2 is FQNEAQ. The CDR3 here is CASSLDRKPYNSPLHF. CDR3 nucleotides: TGTGCCAGCAGCTTAGACCGAAAACCCTATAATTCACCCCTCCACTTT. The variable domain in full, with the rest retrieved from reference TRBV7-8 and TRBJ1-6, is GAGVSQSPRYKVAKRGQDVALRCDPISGHVSLFWYQQALGQGPEFLTYFQNEAQLDKSGLPSDRFFAERPEGSVSTLKIQRTQQEDSAVYLCASSLDRKPYNSPLHFGNGTRLTVT.

The chain carries TRBV9 and TRBJ1-1; D perhaps matches TRBD1 (5 bases). Trimming removed 0 bases at V and 3 bases at J, with 9 bases between. Germline V gives CDR1 SGDLS, CDR2 YYNGEE. The CDR3 loop spans 14 amino acids. The CDR3 DNA reads as TGTGCCAGCAGCGTAGATGGCAGGGACACTGAAGCTTTCTTT. Translating it yields CASSVDGRDTEAFF.

This rearrangement joins TRBV28 to TRBJ2-1; TRBD1 is a possible D gene (5 bases). Trimming pared 6 bases from V and 0 bases from J, leaving 12 bases between. The length of the CDR3 is 15 residues. CDR1 is MDHEN, CDR2 SYDVKM, per germline. Here the CDR3 DNA reads TGTGCCAGCAGATGGGCCACAGGCTCCTACAATGAGCAGTTCTTC. It translates to CASRWATGSYNEQFF.

This chain connects TRBV5-4 to TRBJ1-2, with TRBD1 identical over 7 bases. V was clipped by 2 bases and J by 5 bases; unmatched bases: 3. The CDR3 is 13 amino acids. CDR1 is SGHNT and CDR2 is YYREEE in the germline V gene (reference sequence). The CDR3 here is CASSFGDSYGYTF. In nucleotides, the CDR3 is TGTGCCAGCAGCTTTGGGGACAGTTATGGCTACACCTTC.

The V call is TRBV7-2, the J call TRBJ2-5, with 8 bases aligning to TRBD1. The CDR3 spans 15 residues. The junction had 4 bases not matched to a gene; V was cut back by 2 bases and J by 2 bases. CDR1 is SGHTA, CDR2 FQGNSA, per germline. CDR3 in amino acids: CASSLQTGEQETQYF. CDR3 nucleotides: TGTGCCAGCAGCTTACAGACAGGGGAACAAGAGACCCAGTACTTC.

The genes are TRBV19 and TRBJ1-3; D is unresolved. This CDR3 has 11 residues. Trimming pared 11 bases from V and 4 bases from J, leaving 9 bases between. Germline loops: CDR1 LNHDA, CDR2 SQIVND (reference sequence). The CDR3 is CAGSNGNTIYF. The DNA for the CDR3 is TGTGCCGGCTCAAACGGAAACACCATATATTTT.

The chain links TRBV27 to TRBJ2-7; D call uncertain. The germline V gene has CDR1 MNHEY and CDR2 SMNVEV (reference sequence). There are 14 residues in the CDR3. The V and J ends lost 2 bases and 7 bases respectively, with 15 bases between them. CDR3: CASSLEADPIEQYF. The CDR3 DNA sequence: TGTGCCAGCAGTTTAGAGGCAGACCCTATTGAGCAGTACTTC.

The V gene is TRBV5-4, the J gene TRBJ2-1, with 11 bases fitting TRBD1. The trim removed 7 bases at V and 7 bases at J, leaving 10 bases unmatched. CDR1 and CDR2 from the germline V gene are SGHNT and YYREEE (reference sequence). CDR3 length: 15 amino acids. The CDR3 DNA follows: TGTGCCAGCGCAAACCGGGACAGGGGGACGAATGAGCAGTTCTTC. Amino acids: CASANRDRGTNEQFF.

The rearrangement links TRBV6-6 to TRBJ2-7; D call uncertain. The germline CDR1 and CDR2 sequences are MNHNY and SVGAGI (reference sequence). This CDR3 contains 11 residues. Trimming removed 7 bases from V and 7 bases from J, with 11 bases in between. As DNA, the CDR3 is TGTGCCAGCACGGACCCGGGTGAGCAGTACTTC. This sequence encodes CASTDPGEQYF.

The chain recombines TRBV12-5 with TRBJ2-5; 7 bases match TRBD1. V dropped 1 base and J dropped 4; count of bases not matched to a gene: 6. The germline V gene has CDR1 LGHNT and CDR2 FRNRAP. This CDR3 spans 15 amino acids. The CDR3: CASGLGRGLAETQYF. The CDR3 region has the DNA TGTGCTAGTGGTTTGGGAAGGGGGCTGGCAGAGACCCAGTACTTC.

The chain carries TRBV28 and TRBJ1-3; 8 nucleotides match TRBD1. Germline CDR1 reads MDHEN; CDR2 reads SYDVKM. The CDR3 spans 14 residues. The V gene end was trimmed by 4 bases and the J gene end by 6 bases; junction bases not matched to a gene: 5. The CDR3 protein is CASSWTGYENTIYF. The CDR3 coding sequence is TGTGCCAGCAGTTGGACAGGGTATGAAAACACCATATATTTT.

V gene TRBV28 combines with J gene TRBJ2-3; possibly TRBD1 for D (6 bases). CDR1 MDHEN and CDR2 SYDVKM come from the germline V gene. The V gene lost 7 bases and the J gene lost 2 bases, with 19 bases spanning the gap. The CDR3 runs 16 residues. The DNA for the CDR3 is TGTGCCAGCAACGCCCCTCCAGGGGCCTACACAGATACGCAGTATTTT. Translation: CASNAPPGAYTDTQYF. The full variable domain, in which reference TRBV28 and TRBJ2-3 provide the parts outside the CDR3, is DVKVTQSSRYLVKRTGEKVFLECVQDMDHENMFWYRQDPGLGLRLIYFSYDVKMKEKGDIPEGYSVSREKKERFSLILESASTNQTSMYLCASNAPPGAYTDTQYFGPGTRLTVL.

V usage is TRBV7-2 and J usage is TRBJ2-7; 8 bases are shared with TRBD2. Trimming at V came to 8 bases and at J to 7 bases, leaving 10 bases not matched to a gene. In germline, CDR1 is SGHTA, CDR2 FQGNSA. The CDR3 is 13 residues long. The CDR3 DNA sequence: TGTGCCAGCGGGCAGGGGACTAGTGGAGAGCAGTACTTC. Its protein is CASGQGTSGEQYF.

The chain has TRBV7-9 and TRBJ1-4; D may be TRBD1 (5 bases). Germline lookup yields CDR1 SEHNR and CDR2 FQNEAQ (reference sequence). V was pared by 2 bases and J by 3 bases, with 10 bases between. This CDR3 is 15 amino acids long. The CDR3 region has the DNA TGTGCCAGCAGCTTAATAGCAGGGCCTAATGAAAAACTGTTTTTT. Translated: CASSLIAGPNEKLFF.

There are a few counts of this clone. The rearrangement joins TRBV7-6 to TRBJ1-1, with a possible D match to TRBD1 (5 bases). The CDR3 has 14 amino acids. V was trimmed by 5 bases and J by 2 bases, leaving 12 bases between them. CDR1 SGHVS and CDR2 FNYEAQ come from the germline V gene. In nucleotides, the CDR3 is TGTGCCAGCAGCCCCGGGGGTGCTAACACTGAAGCTTTCTTT. It codes for CASSPGGANTEAFF.

The V gene is TRBV6-1, the J gene TRBJ2-7; 8 nucleotides align to TRBD1. Germline V gene sequence: CDR1 MNHNS, CDR2 SASEGT. Losses at the gene ends were 5 bases for V and 1 base for J; bases not matched to a gene: 7. This CDR3 has 15 residues. The CDR3 region is CASSRDRPDSYEQYF. As DNA, the CDR3 is TGTGCCAGCAGTCGGGACAGGCCCGATTCCTACGAGCAGTACTTC.

V usage is TRBV29-1 and J usage is TRBJ2-7; possible D gene TRBD1, 6 bases. From germline, CDR1 is SQVTM and CDR2 ANQGSEA. The CDR3 runs to 13 residues. V dropped 4 bases and J dropped 1 base, with 11 bases sitting between them. The CDR3 region is CSVAVGQSYEQYF. CDR3 DNA: TGCAGCGTTGCGGTAGGACAGTCCTACGAGCAGTACTTC.

CDR3 coding DNA: TGTGCCAGCAGCTTGGGGGGCGCGAGGGATCAGCCCCAGCATTTT. Translation: CASSLGGARDQPQHF. The chain couples TRBV5-4 to TRBJ1-5, with D perhaps matching TRBD1 (5 bases). V shed 0 bases and J shed 5 bases, with 12 bases lying between them. This CDR3 spans 15 amino acids. Germline V gene data show CDR1 as SGHNT and CDR2 as YYREEE (reference sequence).

The chain uses TRBV6-7 and TRBJ1-6; no clear D gene. TRBV6-7 is marked as an open reading frame, function uncertain. The ends were cut back, 10 bases at V and 5 bases at J, with 15 bases in the middle. This CDR3 is 14 amino acids long. The CDR3 here is CATPHKRDNSPLHF. The CDR3 nucleotides read TGTGCCACCCCCCACAAACGCGATAATTCACCCCTCCACTTT.

The table lists this clone with a few counts. The DNA for the CDR3 is TGTGCCAGCAGCCACTACGAGCAGTACTTC. Translation gives CASSHYEQYF. The V and J genes are TRBV28 and TRBJ2-7, with unresolved D. This CDR3 comprises 10 residues. Trimming left V 6 bases short and J 3 bases short, with 3 bases between. The germline gives CDR1 MDHEN, CDR2 SYDVKM. Full variable domain (remainder filled in from reference TRBV28 and TRBJ2-7): DVKVTQSSRYLVKRTGEKVFLECVQDMDHENMFWYRQDPGLGLRLIYFSYDVKMKEKGDIPEGYSVSREKKERFSLILESASTNQTSMYLCASSHYEQYFGPGTRLTVT.

This clone was seen a handful of times. This chain uses TRBV6-6 with TRBJ1-6; the D is unclear. With 8 bases removed from V and 8 bases from J, the gap between germline ends came to 16 bases. The CDR3 consists of 14 residues. Germline V gene sequence: CDR1 MNHNY, CDR2 SVGAGI (reference sequence). The CDR3 sequence is CASRDGVVYSPLHF. CDR3 DNA sequence: TGTGCCAGCCGAGATGGGGTAGTATATTCACCCCTCCACTTT.

V gene TRBV30 combines with J gene TRBJ2-3; D unclear. V was pared by 5 bases and J by 2 bases, with 8 bases between. Germline CDR1 is GTSNPN and CDR2 is SVGIG (reference sequence). The length of the CDR3 is 12 residues. In DNA form, the CDR3 reads TGTGCCTGGGGTACCGCCACAGATACGCAGTATTTT. Its translation is CAWGTATDTQYF. The full variable domain, rest sourced from reference TRBV30 and TRBJ2-3, is SQTIHQWPATLVQPVGSPLSLECTVEGTSNPNLYWYRQAAGRGLQLLFYSVGIGQISSEVPQNLSASRPQDRQFILSSKKLLLSDSGFYLCAWGTATDTQYFGPGTRLTVL.

The chain carries TRBV11-3 and TRBJ2-5, with TRBD2 matching over 7 bases. V dropped 6 bases and J dropped 7; count of bases not matched to a gene: 8. The germline V gene encodes CDR1 SGHNT and CDR2 YENEEA. This CDR3 is built from 13 residues. The CDR3 loop reads CASSHGLEGTQYF. DNA of the CDR3: TGTGCCAGCAGTCACGGACTAGAGGGGACCCAGTACTTC.

This chain links TRBV18 with TRBJ2-1, with D perhaps matching TRBD2 (5 bases). V was trimmed by 6 bases and J by 6 bases, leaving 21 bases between them. The CDR3 totals 16 residues. Looked up from germline, CDR1 is KGHSH and CDR2 is LQKENI. CDR3: CASSPRGGLARNEQFF. CDR3 nucleotide sequence: TGTGCCAGCTCCCCTCGCGGAGGCCTAGCCCGCAATGAGCAGTTCTTC.

V usage is TRBV21-1 and J usage is TRBJ1-6. TRBV21-1 is a pseudogene locus. The CDR3 loop spans 14 amino acids. CDR3 nucleotide sequence: TGTGCCACCCTAGCACAGAGTTATAATTCACCCCTCCACTTT. Translating gives CATLAQSYNSPLHF.

The chain's CDR3 is CSVAGLTGTNSGELFF. DNA for the CDR3: TGCAGCGTTGCCGGACTGACCGGGACAAATAGCGGGGAGCTGTTTTTT. The chain employs TRBV29-1 and TRBJ2-2, with a weak D call TRBD1 (6 bases). V was trimmed by 4 bases and J by 7 bases, leaving 22 bases between them. This CDR3 is 16 amino acids long. Looked up from germline, CDR1 is SQVTM and CDR2 is ANQGSEA.

The rearrangement joins TRBV11-1 to TRBJ1-6, with D uncertain. This CDR3 region has 15 residues. The V end lost 0 bases, the J end lost 4 bases, and 7 bases lay between the germline ends. CDR1 is SGHAT and CDR2 is FQDESV in the germline V gene (reference sequence). Here the CDR3 reads CASSLAEGYNSPLHF. CDR3 nucleotide sequence: TGTGCCAGCAGCTTAGCGGAAGGATATAATTCACCCCTCCACTTT.

The J gene is TRBJ1-1, the V gene TRBV4-3; TRBD1 might be the D (6 bases). Trimming took 0 bases from V and 0 from J, leaving 11 bases between them. The V gene's germline CDR1 is LGHNA and CDR2 YSLEER. The CDR3 has 16 amino acids. This CDR3 reads CASSQDGGHMNTEAFF. The DNA of the CDR3 is TGCGCCAGCAGCCAAGATGGGGGACATATGAACACTGAAGCTTTCTTT.

The chain links TRBV28 to TRBJ1-2; 7 nucleotides align to TRBD1. The CDR3 consists of 11 residues. J lost 8 bases, V lost 5 bases, and 2 bases had no gene match. Per germline, CDR1 MDHEN and CDR2 SYDVKM. In DNA, the CDR3 is TGTGCCAGCAGTCACAGGGGCGGCTACACCTTC. Protein sequence: CASSHRGGYTF.

The chain joins TRBV7-6 to TRBJ2-7; D is ambiguous. V was clipped by 4 bases and J by 2 bases, with 9 bases between them. The germline gives CDR1 SGHVS, CDR2 FNYEAQ. The CDR3 length is 13 residues. The CDR3 DNA sequence: TGTGCCAGCAGCTCCCCTGGAACCTACGAGCAGTACTTC. The encoded protein is CASSSPGTYEQYF. The variable domain in full, completed from reference TRBV7-6 and TRBJ2-7, reads GAGVSQSPRYKVTKRGQDVALRCDPISGHVSLYWYRQALGQGPEFLTYFNYEAQQDKSGLPNDRFSAERPEGSISTLTIQRTEQRDSAMYRCASSSPGTYEQYFGPGTRLTVT.

The V call is TRBV4-1, the J call TRBJ1-1; TRBD1 might be the D (6 bases). Trimming removed 4 bases from V and 7 bases from J, with 13 bases in between. The length of the CDR3 is 13 residues. From germline, CDR1 is MGHRA and CDR2 YSYEKL. DNA for the CDR3: TGCGCCAGCAGCCGGACAGCGCTTGTTGAAGCTTTCTTT. It specifies CASSRTALVEAFF.

The rearrangement links TRBV2 to TRBJ1-1; 7 nucleotides line up with TRBD1. Per the germline V gene, CDR1 is SNHLY and CDR2 is FYNNEI. The junction had 13 bases not matched to a gene; V was cut back by 8 bases and J by 7 bases. The CDR3 has 14 amino acids. CDR3 residues: CASSETRGPGEAFF. The DNA of the CDR3 is TGTGCCAGCTCAGAGACTAGGGGGCCTGGTGAAGCTTTCTTT.